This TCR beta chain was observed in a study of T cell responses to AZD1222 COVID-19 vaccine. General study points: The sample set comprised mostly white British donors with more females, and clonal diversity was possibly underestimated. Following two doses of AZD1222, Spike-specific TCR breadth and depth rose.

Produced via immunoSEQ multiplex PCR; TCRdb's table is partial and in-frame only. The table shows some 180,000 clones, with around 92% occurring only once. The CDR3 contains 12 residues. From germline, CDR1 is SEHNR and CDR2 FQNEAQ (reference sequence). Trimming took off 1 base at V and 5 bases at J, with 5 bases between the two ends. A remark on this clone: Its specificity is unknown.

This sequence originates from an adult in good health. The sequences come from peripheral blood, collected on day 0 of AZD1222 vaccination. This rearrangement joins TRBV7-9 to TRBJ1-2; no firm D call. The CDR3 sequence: CASSLEGYGYTF. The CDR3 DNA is TGTGCCAGCAGCTTAGAAGGGTATGGCTACACCTTC.